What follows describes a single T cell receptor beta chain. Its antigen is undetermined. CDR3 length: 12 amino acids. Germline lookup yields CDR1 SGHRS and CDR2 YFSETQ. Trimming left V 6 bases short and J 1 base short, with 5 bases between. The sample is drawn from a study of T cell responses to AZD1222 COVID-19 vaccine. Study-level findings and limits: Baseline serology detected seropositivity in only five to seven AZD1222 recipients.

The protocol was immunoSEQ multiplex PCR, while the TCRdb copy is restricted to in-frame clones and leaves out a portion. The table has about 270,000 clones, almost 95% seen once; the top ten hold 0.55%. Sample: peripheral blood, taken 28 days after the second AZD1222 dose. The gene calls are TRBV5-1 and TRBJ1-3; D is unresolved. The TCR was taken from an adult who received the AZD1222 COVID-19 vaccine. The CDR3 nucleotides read TGCGCCAGCATGGATTCTGGAAACACCATATATTTT. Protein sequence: CASMDSGNTIYF.